The sequence of this T cell receptor (beta chain) was determined in a study of PD-1 blockade in classical Hodgkin lymphoma. Libraries were prepared by immunoSEQ multiplex PCR; TCRdb keeps only in-frame clonotypes and omits some of them. The sample has more than 10,000 clones, around nine tenths seen once; the top ten hold 20% to 25%. This clone was picked up one time. Antigen specificity is unknown. After autologous stem cell transplantation all patients relapsed, and prior brentuximab vedotin exposure differed between cohorts. General study findings and limits: Sources of repertoire differences remain undefined, possibly disease activity or prior therapy.

This TCR derives from a human donor with classical Hodgkin lymphoma. Source: peripheral blood mononuclear cells (PBMCs), taken at baseline.

CDR3 region: CASSYTRLDEQYF. The CDR3 DNA is TGTGCCAGCAGTTATACCAGACTTGATGAGCAGTACTTC. The V and J genes are TRBV6-5 and TRBJ2-7; the D is unclear. Trimming took 3 bases from V and 7 from J, leaving 13 bases between them. Germline loops: CDR1 MNHEY, CDR2 SVGAGI. The CDR3 runs 13 residues.